This T cell receptor (beta chain) was documented in a study of blood T cells in healthy people across ages. Study outcomes and limitations: Among long-lived donors, naive CD4+ cells were more numerous and diversity higher than in aged donors.

Combining a sample-barcoded 5' primer with a J-beta primer mix, a second PCR ran for 7 to 11 cycles. TCRdb redid the calling of the 5' RACE reads with MiXCR, one entry per CDR3 protein. The sample carries almost 300,000 distinct CDR3 sequences, roughly 26% recorded once. As to this clonotype: Its target is not known.

CDR3 length: 16 residues. Looked up from germline, CDR1 is SGDLS and CDR2 is YYNGEE. V was pared by 4 bases and J by 1 base, with 9 bases of the junction left unmatched. This receptor was taken from an older woman in good health. V is TRBV9 and J is TRBJ2-5, with 8 bases that match TRBD1. Sequenced input: blood. CDR3 bases: TGTGCCAGCAGCTTAGCAGGACAGGGCCTCCAAGAGACCCAGTACTTC. This sequence encodes CASSLAGQGLQETQYF.